A single sample is the source of the 8 T cell receptor beta chains below, sequenced in a study of human CD8 memory T cell subsets. The TCR beta sequencing libraries came from UMI-labeled 5' RACE. One entry per CDR3 protein, without DNA, is what TCRdb gives after re-calling the 5' RACE reads. The listing contains 4,500 to 7,000 distinct CDR3 sequences. The sequencing input was CD8+ T cells from PBMCs. The receptors originated from a human donor in good health.

The chain couples TRBV28 to TRBJ2-7; no DNA is available, so the TRBD1 call from TCRdb remains unchecked. The CDR3 loop spans 15 amino acids. Germline V gene lookup returns CDR1 MDHEN and CDR2 SYDVKM. CDR3: CASSRVREDPYEQYF. The full variable domain, completed using reference TRBV28 and TRBJ2-7, is DVKVTQSSRYLVKRTGEKVFLECVQDMDHENMFWYRQDPGLGLRLIYFSYDVKMKEKGDIPEGYSVSREKKERFSLILESASTNQTSMYLCASSRVREDPYEQYFGPGTRLTVT.

Frequency places this clonotype as medium-sized (0.01 to 0.1%). CDR3 amino acids: CASSPRVDEQFF. The V call is TRBV9, the J call TRBJ2-1; TCRdb outputs TRBD2, but without DNA this stays unchecked. Germline V gene sequence: CDR1 SGDLS, CDR2 YYNGEE. The CDR3 runs 12 residues. Based on the CDR3 plus reference TRBV9 and TRBJ2-1, the full variable domain is DSGVTQTPKHLITATGQRVTLRCSPRSGDLSVYWYQQSLDQGLQFLIQYYNGEERAKGNILERFSAQQFPDLHSELNLSSLELGDSALYFCASSPRVDEQFFGPGTRLTVL.

This sequence joins TRBV6-5 and TRBJ1-2; TCRdb's D call, TRBD1, is unchecked because there is no DNA. CDR3 length equals 14 residues. Germline V gene data show CDR1 as MNHEY and CDR2 as SVGAGI. The CDR3 reads CASSLQGGRYGYTF.

This clonotype is medium-sized by frequency. The chain joins TRBV28 to TRBJ1-2; TCRdb's assignment of TRBD1 cannot be checked, as there is no DNA. The CDR3 has 15 amino acids. CDR1 and CDR2 from the germline V gene are MDHEN and SYDVKM. This chain's CDR3 is CASSRPTGLDYGYTF.

The chain recombines TRBV4-3 with TRBJ2-3; TCRdb's D call of TRBD1 is untestable without DNA. This CDR3 region has 16 residues. Germline CDR1 is LGHNA and CDR2 is YSLEER. CDR3 amino acids: CASSQDLGQGTDTQYF.

The rearrangement joins TRBV12-3 or TRBV12-4 to TRBJ2-1; there is no DNA to check the TCRdb D call of TRBD2. CDR3 length: 17 residues. The chain's CDR3 is CASILGTSGVSYNEQFF.

The chain is built from TRBV20-1 and TRBJ2-3; TCRdb gives TRBD1 as the D gene, but with no DNA this cannot be confirmed. CDR1 and CDR2 from the germline V gene are DFQATT and SNEGSKA (reference sequence). The CDR3 loop spans 12 amino acids. The CDR3: CSAFPFPGTQYF.

The chain joins TRBV30 to TRBJ2-7; TCRdb proposes TRBD1, but this gene call is untestable without DNA. The germline V gene has CDR1 GTSNPN and CDR2 SVGIG (reference sequence). The CDR3 extends over 17 amino acids. Here the CDR3 reads CAWSVPTVGRGPYEQYF.